What follows are 17 T cell receptor beta chains derived from one specimen sequenced in a study of cytomegalovirus exposure and HLA in healthy donors. The repertoire was sequenced with immunoSEQ multiplex PCR; TCRdb's copy has only in-frame clones and lacks some. The sample shows 85,000 to 90,000 clones, about 96% of them seen only once. The sample consisted of PBMCs. These TCRs come from a man aged 18 to 30 in good health and CMV-seronegative.

The rearrangement joins TRBV9 to TRBJ1-2; a weak D match, TRBD1 (6 bases). V was shortened by 4 bases and J by 4 bases, with 20 bases between the two germline ends. Looked up from germline, CDR1 is SGDLS and CDR2 is YYNGEE. The CDR3 is 16 residues long. CDR3 in DNA: TGTGCCAGCAGCCCGCCCCAGGGGAGTCTCCGCTATGGCTACACCTTC. Protein sequence: CASSPPQGSLRYGYTF.

The J gene is TRBJ1-4, the V gene TRBV5-1; D unresolved. Germline V gene sequence: CDR1 SGHRS, CDR2 YFSETQ. Between the trimmed V and J ends, which lost 0 bases and 3 bases, there was a span of 9 bases. The CDR3 sequence is 15 residues long. The CDR3 DNA sequence: TGCGCCAGCAGCTTGGCTCCCTATTCTAATGAAAAACTGTTTTTT. Translation: CASSLAPYSNEKLFF. Full variable domain (rest looked up from reference TRBV5-1 and TRBJ1-4): KAGVTQTPRYLIKTRGQQVTLSCSPISGHRSVSWYQQTPGQGLQFLFEYFSETQRNKGNFPGRFSGRQFSNSRSEMNVSTLELGDSALYLCASSLAPYSNEKLFFGSGTQLSVL.

V is TRBV30 and J is TRBJ2-5; D ambiguous. The CDR3 has 12 amino acids. Germline lookup yields CDR1 GTSNPN and CDR2 SVGIG (reference sequence). Trimming stripped 2 bases from V and 1 base from J, with 5 bases between. In DNA form, the CDR3 reads TGTGCCTGGAGTCCTACCCAAGAGACCCAGTACTTC. It specifies CAWSPTQETQYF. Looking up the rest from reference TRBV30 and TRBJ2-5 gives the full variable domain: SQTIHQWPATLVQPVGSPLSLECTVEGTSNPNLYWYRQAAGRGLQLLFYSVGIGQISSEVPQNLSASRPQDRQFILSSKKLLLSDSGFYLCAWSPTQETQYFGPGTRLLVL.

The V gene is TRBV7-2, the J gene TRBJ2-5; 7 bases align to TRBD1. Germline CDR1 reads SGHTA; CDR2 reads FQGNSA. V was clipped by 5 bases and J by 3 bases; unmatched bases: 6. The CDR3 runs 14 residues. The CDR3, as DNA: TGTGCCAGCAGCCCTCCCGGGACAGAAGAGACCCAGTACTTC. It codes for CASSPPGTEETQYF.

The chain uses TRBV10-3 and TRBJ2-7; D perhaps matches TRBD1 (6 bases). Germline V gives CDR1 ENHRY, CDR2 SYGVKD. The CDR3 consists of 14 residues. The ends were cut back, 6 bases at V and 0 bases at J, with 12 bases in the middle. The CDR3: CAISPGQISYEQYF. The CDR3 DNA reads TGTGCCATCAGCCCCGGACAGATCTCCTACGAGCAGTACTTC.

This clone was counted once. The chain uses TRBV2 and TRBJ1-5; D call uncertain. The germline CDR1 and CDR2 sequences are SNHLY and FYNNEI. Trimming cost V 2 bases and J 5 bases, with 7 bases left between them. CDR3 size: 13 residues. The CDR3 region is CASSENGDQPQHF. The CDR3 DNA sequence: TGTGCCAGCAGTGAAAACGGGGATCAGCCCCAGCATTTT.

The rearrangement uses TRBV7-3 and TRBJ2-1; 9 bases align to TRBD2. In germline, CDR1 is SGHTA, CDR2 FQGTGA. Unmatched junction bases numbered 4, after V lost 2 bases and J lost 5 bases. CDR3 length: 15 residues. The CDR3 DNA is TGTGCCAGCAGCTTACAGACTAGCGGTAACAATGAGCAGTTCTTC. Translating it yields CASSLQTSGNNEQFF.

J is TRBJ2-7 and V is TRBV25-1; 8 positions match TRBD2. This CDR3 region has 13 residues. Per the germline V gene, CDR1 is MGHDK and CDR2 is SYGVNS. Trimming at V came to 4 bases and at J to 6 bases, leaving 5 bases not matched to a gene. The CDR3: CASSAPAGGEQYV. CDR3 DNA: TGTGCCAGCAGTGCCCCCGCGGGGGGCGAGCAGTACGTC.

The V and J genes are TRBV27 and TRBJ2-7, with 7 nucleotides matching TRBD2. CDR3 length: 14 residues. Germline V gives CDR1 MNHEY, CDR2 SMNVEV (reference sequence). The V and J ends lost 6 bases and 5 bases, in that order; junction bases with no gene match: 10. In nucleotides, the CDR3 is TGTGCCAGCAGAACCCTGGGGGGGTTCCACGAGCAGTACTTC. It is translated as CASRTLGGFHEQYF.

V usage is TRBV6-6 and J usage is TRBJ2-3, with a possible D match to TRBD2 (6 bases). This CDR3 spans 14 amino acids. Per germline, CDR1 MNHNY and CDR2 SVGAGI (reference sequence). Deletions cut 2 bases from V and 7 bases from J, with 13 bases between. The CDR3 nucleotides are TGTGCCAGCAGTTACACTAGCATCCCTTATACGCAGTATTTT. Its translation is CASSYTSIPYTQYF.

This clone appeared once. This chain joins TRBV6-5 and TRBJ1-2; D is perhaps TRBD1 (5 bases). The V gene's germline CDR1 is MNHEY and CDR2 SVGAGI. The CDR3 runs to 14 residues. Trimming removed 6 bases from V and 5 bases from J, with 16 bases in between. CDR3 sequence (DNA): TGTGCCAGCAGGGACGGCAGGGCCCTTTATGGCTACACCTTC. Translated, it gives CASRDGRALYGYTF.

The chain joins TRBV27 to TRBJ2-7; the D gene is possibly TRBD2 (6 bases). Germline CDR1 reads MNHEY; CDR2 reads SMNVEV (reference sequence). The CDR3 runs to 13 residues. Trimming pared 5 bases from V and 5 bases from J, leaving 13 bases between. The CDR3: CASSPGGIHEQYV. Here the CDR3 DNA reads TGTGCCAGCAGTCCCGGAGGGATCCACGAGCAGTACGTC.

The chain couples TRBV11-3 to TRBJ2-1, with D perhaps TRBD2 (5 bases). This CDR3 spans 14 amino acids. Trimming shortened V by 5 bases and J by 8 bases, and 16 bases separated the two germline ends. Germline assignment: CDR1 SGHNT and CDR2 YENEEA. In DNA form, the CDR3 reads TGTGCCAGCAGCCCCGCTCCTAGCCGGGATGAGCAGTTCTTC. Translated: CASSPAPSRDEQFF.

The chain couples TRBV2 to TRBJ2-3; 7 positions match TRBD2. Trimming took 7 bases from V and 5 from J; bases not matched to a gene: 12. CDR1 is SNHLY and CDR2 is FYNNEI in the germline V gene. The CDR3 is 15 residues long. The DNA for the CDR3 is TGTGCCAGCACCAGATTAGCGGGTCTGGGAGATACGCAGTATTTT. It yields the protein CASTRLAGLGDTQYF. The variable domain in full, with the rest retrieved from reference TRBV2 and TRBJ2-3, is EPEVTQTPSHQVTQMGQEVILRCVPISNHLYFYWYRQILGQKVEFLVSFYNNEISEKSEIFDDQFSVERPDGSNFTLKIRSTKLEDSAMYFCASTRLAGLGDTQYFGPGTRLTVL.

V and J are TRBV30 and TRBJ1-2; TRBD1 is a possible D gene (5 bases). CDR3 size: 15 residues. Per the germline V gene, CDR1 is GTSNPN and CDR2 is SVGIG (reference sequence). V was pared by 2 bases and J by 5 bases, with 18 bases between. CDR3 loop: CAWSFQGFVGYGYTF. CDR3 coding DNA: TGTGCCTGGAGTTTCCAGGGTTTCGTGGGGTATGGCTACACCTTC.

The chain uses TRBV6-1 and TRBJ1-5, with 7 bases identical to TRBD1. Looked up from germline, CDR1 is MNHNS and CDR2 is SASEGT. After removal of 6 bases from V and 7 bases from J, the junction contained 6 bases not matched to a gene. This CDR3 contains 13 residues. The CDR3 loop reads CASRTGAAQPQHF. CDR3 sequence (DNA): TGTGCCAGCAGAACAGGGGCCGCGCAGCCCCAGCATTTT.

This chain joins TRBV6-5 and TRBJ2-4, with D tentatively TRBD2 (7 bases). Germline V gene data show CDR1 as MNHEY and CDR2 as SVGAGI. V was pared by 8 bases and J by 5 bases, with 16 bases between. This CDR3 has 14 residues. CDR3 in DNA: TGTGCCAGCGGGGGCGGGAGAGGCGAAAACATTCAGTACTTC. Translation: CASGGGRGENIQYF.